The 20 T cell receptor beta chains listed next were all sequenced from one sample in a study of OX40 agonist ivuxolimab in advanced cancers. Sequencing used immunoSEQ multiplex PCR; TCRdb keeps in-frame clones, though not all of them. The sample contains tens of thousands of clones, around nine tenths of which appear only once. The specimen was CD4+ or CD8+ T cells sorted from blood, collected in a trial of the OX40 agonist ivuxolimab. All receptors derive from an adult with an advanced solid tumor such as melanoma, head and neck, liver or kidney cancer.

The chain is built from TRBV14 and TRBJ2-4, with TRBD1 as a possible D gene (6 bases). The CDR3 is 20 residues long. Germline V gene data show CDR1 as SGHDN and CDR2 as FVKESK. With 0 bases removed from V and 1 base from J, the gap between germline ends came to 22 bases. The CDR3 DNA reads as TGTGCCAGCAGCCAAGACGTTTCAGGGGTTTTGTCCTTGGCCAAAAACATTCAGTACTTC. Protein: CASSQDVSGVLSLAKNIQYF.

This chain links TRBV5-1 with TRBJ2-1; 8 nucleotides match TRBD2. The ends lost 3 bases at V and 9 bases at J; junction bases unmatched: 14. In germline, CDR1 is SGHRS, CDR2 YFSETQ. This CDR3 has 16 residues. The CDR3: CASSYQGLVGGREQFF. The CDR3 DNA follows: TGCGCCAGCAGCTACCAGGGACTAGTGGGGGGGCGTGAGCAGTTCTTC.

The chain couples TRBV4-1 to TRBJ1-3; 8 bases are shared with TRBD1. CDR3 length: 15 amino acids. Germline V lookup: CDR1 MGHRA, CDR2 YSYEKL. V was clipped by 2 bases and J by 4 bases; unmatched bases: 4. The CDR3 DNA is TGCGCCAGCAGCCAACCCCGGGACAGGGGAAACACCATATATTTT. This codes for CASSQPRDRGNTIYF.

V and J are TRBV6-5 and TRBJ1-1, with unresolved D. Germline-derived CDR1 and CDR2 are MNHEY and SVGAGI. V lost 4 bases, J lost 6 bases, and 12 bases lay in between. The CDR3 extends over 13 amino acids. The CDR3 DNA is TGTGCCAGCAGTTTACCGGGGTTACCTGAAGCTTTCTTT. Its protein product is CASSLPGLPEAFF.

To note about this clone: No conserved phenylalanine or tryptophan is present at the end of the CDR3, so a read error is the likely explanation. The chain carries TRBV15 and TRBJ1-6; D is undetermined. Trimming stripped 0 bases from V and 8 bases from J, with 8 bases between. The germline V gene has CDR1 LNHNV and CDR2 YYDKDF (reference sequence). The CDR3 is made up of 14 amino acids. CDR3 DNA: TGTGCCACCAGCAGAGATCTAGCAGATTCACCCCTCCACCTT. Its translation: CATSRDLADSPLHL.

The chain employs TRBV18 and TRBJ2-7; 7 bases are a match to TRBD1. V was pared by 5 bases and J by 4 bases, with 8 bases of the junction left unmatched. The CDR3 totals 14 residues. Germline V gene sequence: CDR1 KGHSH, CDR2 LQKENI. In DNA, the CDR3 is TGTGCCAGCTCATTACCGGGACAGACTTACGAGCAGTACTTC. It specifies CASSLPGQTYEQYF.

This clone was counted a single time. This chain uses TRBV14 with TRBJ2-7; no clear D gene. Trimming cost V 1 base and J 5 bases, with 12 bases left between them. The CDR3 is made up of 14 amino acids. Germline V gene data show CDR1 as SGHDN and CDR2 as FVKESK. The DNA of the CDR3 is TGTGCCAGCAGCCAAGCCGGCCGAGCCCACGAGCAGTACTTC. This gives the protein CASSQAGRAHEQYF. The full variable domain, completed using reference TRBV14 and TRBJ2-7, is EAGVTQFPSHSVIEKGQTVTLRCDPISGHDNLYWYRRVMGKEIKFLLHFVKESKQDESGMPNNRFLAERTGGTYSTLKVQPAELEDSGVYFCASSQAGRAHEQYFGPGTRLTVT.

The V gene is TRBV19, the J gene TRBJ1-1, with D perhaps TRBD1 (6 bases). Between the trimmed V and J ends, which lost 6 bases and 1 base, there was a span of 12 bases. This CDR3 has 14 residues. Germline assignment: CDR1 LNHDA and CDR2 SQIVND (reference sequence). The CDR3 DNA reads as TGTGCCAGTAGCCTAGGGGGGCCGAACACTGAAGCTTTCTTT. It translates to CASSLGGPNTEAFF.

The chain combines TRBV7-9 with TRBJ2-3; D is unclear. CDR3 length equals 12 residues. V was cut by 8 bases and J by 0 bases, with 6 bases left in between. CDR1 is SEHNR, CDR2 FQNEAQ, per germline (reference sequence). The CDR3 loop reads CASGRSTDTQYF. The CDR3 DNA reads TGTGCCAGCGGTCGGAGCACAGATACGCAGTATTTT.

The V call is TRBV10-1, the J call TRBJ2-3; no firm D call. Trimming took 0 bases from V and 1 from J, leaving 5 bases between them. This CDR3 has 14 residues. Germline V gene sequence: CDR1 WNHNN, CDR2 SYGVQD (reference sequence). CDR3 DNA sequence: TGCGCCAGCAGTGAGTCCGGAGGCACAGATACGCAGTATTTT. Protein: CASSESGGTDTQYF.

The genes are TRBV18 and TRBJ2-3, with TRBD2 matching 8 bases. V trimming: 1 base; J trimming: 4 bases; junction bases outside the gene matches: 4. The CDR3 consists of 15 residues. The germline CDR1 and CDR2 sequences are KGHSH and LQKENI. CDR3 protein: CASSPLAGSADTQYF. CDR3 bases: TGTGCCAGCTCACCACTAGCGGGGTCGGCAGATACGCAGTATTTT. Filled out from reference TRBV18 and TRBJ2-3, the complete variable domain reads NAGVMQNPRHLVRRRGQEARLRCSPMKGHSHVYWYRQLPEEGLKFMVYLQKENIIDESGMPKERFSAEFPKEGPSILRIQQVVRGDSAAYFCASSPLAGSADTQYFGPGTRLTVL.

Worth noting for this clone: No conserved phenylalanine or tryptophan is present at the end of the CDR3, so a read error is the likely explanation. The CDR3 is CASRQGDSPLHL. The CDR3 DNA is TGTGCCAGCAGGCAGGGCGATTCACCCCTCCACCTT. The chain couples TRBV6-5 to TRBJ1-6; TRBD1 might be the D (5 bases). From germline, CDR1 is MNHEY and CDR2 SVGAGI. V was shortened by 6 bases and J by 8 bases, with 8 bases between the two germline ends. This CDR3 has 12 amino acids.

V usage is TRBV5-4 and J usage is TRBJ1-4; D unclear. The CDR3 covers 16 residues. The germline CDR1 and CDR2 sequences are SGHNT and YYREEE (reference sequence). V was clipped by 2 bases and J by 7 bases, with 18 bases between them. The CDR3 DNA follows: TGTGCCAGCAGCTTTAATTCCGCAGCGGAAGTTGAAAAACTGTTTTTT. Protein product: CASSFNSAAEVEKLFF.

The V and J genes are TRBV4-1 and TRBJ2-2; 11 bases agree with TRBD1. V shed 4 bases and J 4 bases; nucleotides not matched to a gene: 11. The CDR3 covers 18 residues. Per the germline V gene, CDR1 is MGHRA and CDR2 is YSYEKL. The CDR3 here is CASSLPGQGAIFTGELFF. For the CDR3, the DNA is TGCGCCAGCAGCCTTCCAGGACAGGGGGCTATATTCACCGGGGAGCTGTTTTTT.

The V and J genes are TRBV5-1 and TRBJ1-1; unclear D gene. The CDR3 consists of 14 residues. Per germline, CDR1 SGHRS and CDR2 YFSETQ. V gave up 5 bases and J gave up 1 base, with 12 bases separating them. The CDR3 coding sequence is TGCGCCAGCAGTTCGCAGGTCGGGAACACTGAAGCTTTCTTT. Encoded protein: CASSSQVGNTEAFF.

The rearrangement joins TRBV5-1 to TRBJ1-2; maybe TRBD1 (6 bases). Germline V gene lookup returns CDR1 SGHRS and CDR2 YFSETQ. Trimming stripped 4 bases from V and 4 bases from J, with 14 bases between. This CDR3 is built from 14 residues. The CDR3 bases are TGCGCCAGCAGCACTACAGGGAACCCCTATGGCTACACCTTC. Its translation is CASSTTGNPYGYTF.

The chain carries TRBV18 and TRBJ2-5; D gene unclear. Trimming took 3 bases from V and 3 from J, leaving 8 bases between them. The CDR3 is 13 amino acids. Germline-derived CDR1 and CDR2 are KGHSH and LQKENI. In nucleotides, the CDR3 is TGTGCCAGCTCACCGGGCGGAAAAGAGACCCAGTACTTC. Protein: CASSPGGKETQYF.

This clone has just one count. Germline and junction disagree at one end, which may indicate a read error. The chain combines TRBV5-5 with TRBJ1-2, with D hard to call. The CDR3 has 12 amino acids. Germline-derived CDR1 and CDR2 are SGHKS and YYEKEE (reference sequence). The chain's CDR3 is CASSFSNHGYTF. The CDR3 DNA reads TGTGCCAGCAGCTTTTCTAACCATGGCTACACCTTC.

This chain joins TRBV5-1 and TRBJ2-1; a possible D gene is TRBD1 (5 bases). V lost 0 bases and J lost 7, with 14 bases in between. The CDR3 is 15 residues long. Germline-derived CDR1 and CDR2 are SGHRS and YFSETQ. CDR3 nucleotide sequence: TGCGCCAGCAGCTTGGACTTCGCAGCAGGGAATGAGCAGTTCTTC. It codes for CASSLDFAAGNEQFF.

A remark on this clone: One end of the junction varies from germline; a read error may be responsible. The chain has TRBV7-7 and TRBJ2-7; D may be TRBD1 (6 bases). CDR1 and CDR2 (germline): SSHAT, FNYEAQ (reference sequence). The CDR3 is 14 residues long. The CDR3 DNA reads as TGTGCTAGCAGCTTAGAACAGGGACCTTACGAGCAGTACTTC. The encoded protein is CASSLEQGPYEQYF. The complete variable domain, with remaining parts taken from reference TRBV7-7 and TRBJ2-7, reads GAGVSQSPRYKVTKRGQDVTLRCDPISSHATLYWYQQALGQGPEFLTYFNYEAQPDKSGLPSDRFSAERPEGSISTLTIQRTEQRDSAMYRCASSLEQGPYEQYFGPGTRLTVT.